This record covers a single T cell receptor (beta chain). Its matching antigen is unknown. The record originates from a study of blood T cells in healthy people across ages. Alongside a J-beta primer mix, a sample-barcoded 5' primer served in a second PCR lasting roughly 6 to 12 cycles. TCRdb redid the calling of the 5' RACE reads with MiXCR, one entry per CDR3 protein. Among roughly 650,000 distinct CDR3 sequences listed, approximately 29% were seen once. Whole-study results and caveats: Estimated diversity, derived from one million T cells, was regarded as an underestimate.

In germline, CDR1 is DFQATT, CDR2 SNEGSKA (reference sequence). V was shortened by 4 bases and J by 5 bases, with 13 bases between the two germline ends. The CDR3 is made up of 13 amino acids. Material for sequencing was blood. The chain carries TRBV20-1 and TRBJ2-3; D might be TRBD2 (5 bases). The sequence came from a woman of 80 years or more in good health. The CDR3 nucleotides are TGCAGTGCTAAATACAGAGGGTTAGATACGCAGTATTTT. Its translation: CSAKYRGLDTQYF.